These T cell receptor beta chains were read from a single sample in a study of blood T cell repertoires in COVID-19. Produced via immunoSEQ multiplex PCR; TCRdb's table is partial and in-frame only. The sample carries about 110,000 clones, about two thirds recorded once. Material for sequencing was peripheral blood. The receptors here all came from a woman aged 40-49 years with acute or convalescent COVID-19. Each CDR3 is given with its conserved first and last residue. D genes are given only for firm matches. Size tells how often a clone was seen (once, few, many) or the class of an expanded clone, and some rows leave it out.

j_gene,d_gene,v_gene,abundance,CDR3nt,CDR3aa
TRBJ2-1,NA,TRBV6-1,NA,TGTGCCAGCAGTGAGACGGGCAATGAGCAGTTCTTC,CASSETGNEQFF
TRBJ1-1,TRBD1,TRBV4-1,NA,TGCGCCAGCAGCCAAGATGAACGCAGGGGGATTACTGAAGCTTTCTTT,CASSQDERRGITEAFF
TRBJ2-1,NA,TRBV3-1/TRBV3-2,once,TGTGCCGCCACCGGGCGGGGAATGGACAATGAGCAGTTCTTC,CAATGRGMDNEQFF
TRBJ2-3,NA,TRBV28,once,TGTGCCGTCAAAGGGGCCTTTCACAGCACAGATACGCAGTATTTT,CAVKGAFHSTDTQYF
TRBJ1-1,NA,TRBV2,NA,TGTGCCAGCGCTCCCAGCCGTGGCGGCACTGAAGCTTTCTTT,CASAPSRGGTEAFF
TRBJ2-5,NA,TRBV5-1,NA,TGCGCCAGCAGCTTGGCGGACACCGGTTACATAAGAGCGGAGACCCAGTACTTC,CASSLADTGYIRAETQYF
TRBJ1-2,NA,TRBV28,NA,TGTGCCAGCAGTTTCGTCAGGGGTGATGGCTACACCTTC,CASSFVRGDGYTF
TRBJ2-1,NA,TRBV2,many,TGTGCCAGCAGTGACTACCCTTTACCTGAGCAGTTCTTC,CASSDYPLPEQFF
TRBJ1-5,NA,TRBV7-6,medium-sized,TGTGCCAGCAGCTTAAGCACCGATCAGCCCCAGCATTTT,CASSLSTDQPQHF
TRBJ2-7,NA,TRBV11-2,NA,TGTGCCAGCAGCTCGCTTATGACAAACATCAACGAGCAGTACTTC,CASSSLMTNINEQYF
TRBJ2-3,NA,TRBV2,NA,TGTGCCAGCAACGTCAGGGATACAGATACGCAGTATTTT,CASNVRDTDTQYF
TRBJ2-1,TRBD2,TRBV10-3,NA,TGTGCCATCAGTGATGGGCTAGCGGGGGGAAACCACTACAATGAGCAGTTCTTC,CAISDGLAGGNHYNEQFF
TRBJ2-5,NA,TRBV30,NA,TGTGCCTGGAGTGTACGCGGGCATGGGACCCAGTACTTC,CAWSVRGHGTQYF
TRBJ1-5,TRBD1,TRBV19,NA,TGTGCCAGTAGTCTCCAATCAGGGGGAGGACGTCAGCCCCAGCATTTT,CASSLQSGGGRQPQHF
TRBJ2-3,NA,TRBV7-3,few,TGTGCCAGCAGCTTAGGTACTAGCCTGGCAGATACGCAGTATTTT,CASSLGTSLADTQYF
TRBJ1-6,NA,TRBV28,medium-sized,TGTGCCAGCAGTTCCCCGGGGTATTCACCCCTCCACTTT,CASSSPGYSPLHF
TRBJ2-1,TRBD2,TRBV5-1,few,TGCGCCAGCAGCTTGGTAGCGGGGACCTCCTACAATGAGCAGTTCTTC,CASSLVAGTSYNEQFF
TRBJ1-2,TRBD1,TRBV9,NA,TGTGCCAGCAGCGGGGACAGGGATGGGGTAGGCTACACCTTC,CASSGDRDGVGYTF
TRBJ1-5,NA,TRBV7-2,NA,TGTGCCAGCAGCCCCATCCGGGATCAGCCCCAGCATTTT,CASSPIRDQPQHF
TRBJ2-7,TRBD1,TRBV28,few,TGTGCCAGCAGTAATGCTGGGACAGGCTACGAGCAGTACTTC,CASSNAGTGYEQYF
TRBJ2-6,NA,TRBV6-4,NA,TGTGCCAGCAGTGACGACAACTCTGGGGCCAACGTCCTGACTTTC,CASSDDNSGANVLTF
TRBJ2-7,NA,TRBV29-1,NA,TGCAGCGTTGAGGACAGAGACTACGAGCAGTACTTC,CSVEDRDYEQYF
TRBJ2-3,TRBD2,TRBV24-1,NA,TGTGCCACCAGTGACGCTAGCGGGGCGGGATGGGGAGATACGCAGTATTTT,CATSDASGAGWGDTQYF
TRBJ2-7,NA,TRBV6-5,NA,TGTGCCAGCAGTTACGGGGCCAAGGGCGAGCAGTACTTC,CASSYGAKGEQYF
TRBJ2-7,NA,TRBV7-9,NA,TGTGCCAGCAGCCCACTCCGGGACGAGCAGTACTTC,CASSPLRDEQYF
TRBJ2-3,TRBD2,TRBV6-1,NA,TGTGCCAGCAGTGGGACTAGCGGGGGTAGCACAGATACGCAGTATTTT,CASSGTSGGSTDTQYF
TRBJ2-2,TRBD1,TRBV5-1,NA,TGCGCCAGCAGCTTAACCGGGACAGCCCCCGCCGGGGAGCTGTTTTTT,CASSLTGTAPAGELFF
TRBJ2-7,NA,TRBV4-3,NA,TGCGCCAGCAGCCAAGATTTACGGGACTCCTACGAGCAGTACTTC,CASSQDLRDSYEQYF
TRBJ2-3,NA,TRBV3-1/TRBV3-2,NA,TGTGCCAGCAGCCGGGGAGTGAGCTCAGATACGCAGTATTTT,CASSRGVSSDTQYF
TRBJ2-2,NA,TRBV6-5,NA,TGTGCCAGCAGTTACTCGTTTACAGCGAACACCGGGGAGCTGTTTTTT,CASSYSFTANTGELFF
TRBJ2-5,TRBD1,TRBV19,NA,TGTGCCAGTACCCCTGACAGGGGCAGGGAGACCCAGTACTTC,CASTPDRGRETQYF
TRBJ2-2,NA,TRBV3-1/TRBV3-2,NA,TGTGCCAGCAGCGCCAGGGGAAGGAACACCGGGGAGCTGTTTTTT,CASSARGRNTGELFF
TRBJ2-5,TRBD2,TRBV4-2,NA,TGTGCCAGCAGCCAAGAGACTAGCGGGGTGGAGACCCAGTACTTC,CASSQETSGVETQYF
TRBJ2-2,TRBD1,TRBV18,NA,TGTGCCAGCTCAGAGGACAGGTTGAACACCGGGGAGCTGTTTTTT,CASSEDRLNTGELFF
TRBJ2-5,TRBD2,TRBV6-5,NA,TGTGCCAGCAACCCTAGCGGGGGTGAGACCCAGTACTTC,CASNPSGGETQYF
TRBJ2-7,TRBD1,TRBV11-2,few,TGTGCCAGCAGCAAGCAACCCTCCGGGACAGGGCAGTCCTACGAGCAGTACTTC,CASSKQPSGTGQSYEQYF
TRBJ2-7,NA,TRBV29-1,few,TGCAGCGTTCAGGGTGAAGGCTACGAGCAGTACTTC,CSVQGEGYEQYF
TRBJ1-3,NA,TRBV4-1,few,TGCGCCAGCAGCCAAGACGGTCCATTGGGCGGAAACACCATATATTTT,CASSQDGPLGGNTIYF
TRBJ2-1,TRBD2,TRBV27,NA,TGTGCCAGCAGTTTATCTAGCGGGGTCGACAGTGAGCAGTTCTTC,CASSLSSGVDSEQFF
TRBJ1-2,NA,TRBV5-1,NA,TGCGCCAGCAGCTTGGGGGGCCGGGACTATGGCTACACCTTC,CASSLGGRDYGYTF
TRBJ2-3,NA,TRBV7-3,NA,TGTGCCAGCAGCCCCGCGCCGACAGGACCCTACTTAGATACGCAGTATTTT,CASSPAPTGPYLDTQYF
TRBJ2-3,TRBD2,TRBV6-5,NA,TGTGCCAGTTGGCCGGGACTAGCTCTTGATACGCAGTATTTT,CASWPGLALDTQYF
TRBJ2-5,TRBD1,TRBV15,few,TGTGCCACCAGCAGAGAGCAACAGGGGCAAGAGACCCAGTACTTC,CATSREQQGQETQYF
TRBJ1-3,NA,TRBV9,NA,TGTGCCAGCAGCACCACTAACACAGGGTCTGGAAACACCATATATTTT,CASSTTNTGSGNTIYF
TRBJ1-1,TRBD1,TRBV5-4,NA,TGTGCCAGCAGCTCCTATCGGACAGGGGCCCTGGTGTACACTGAAGCTTTCTTT,CASSSYRTGALVYTEAFF
TRBJ2-1,NA,TRBV6-2/TRBV6-3,NA,TGTGCCAGCAGTTCCGGACAGAGATACTACAATGAGCAGTTCTTC,CASSSGQRYYNEQFF
TRBJ2-1,TRBD2,TRBV28,NA,TGTGCCAGCAATACCGGACTAGGCCACAATGAGCAGTTCTTC,CASNTGLGHNEQFF
TRBJ1-5,NA,TRBV4-1,once,TGCGCCAGCAGCCTGGCGCAGGGGAGCAATCAGCCCCAGCATTTT,CASSLAQGSNQPQHF
TRBJ2-1,NA,TRBV5-1,NA,TGCGCCAGCAGCTTGGTTCCAGGGAAAAATGAGCAGTTCTTC,CASSLVPGKNEQFF
TRBJ2-1,TRBD1,TRBV30,NA,TGTGCCTGGAGAGATACTCCGGGACAGGTACCGAATGAGCAGTTCTTC,CAWRDTPGQVPNEQFF
TRBJ2-2,TRBD1,TRBV5-1,NA,TGCGCCAGCAGCTCAGGTGACAGGGCGAACACCGGGGAGCTGTTTTTT,CASSSGDRANTGELFF
TRBJ1-1,NA,TRBV6-6,NA,TGTGCCAGCAGACTGCAGGGGAACACTGAAGCTTTCTTT,CASRLQGNTEAFF
TRBJ2-2,NA,TRBV2,NA,TGTGCCAGCAGTGAAGACAGCGGGGAGCTGTTTTTT,CASSEDSGELFF
TRBJ1-5,NA,TRBV21-1,NA,TGTGCCAGCAGCAAAGGGGACAGGCCTAGCAATCAGCCCCAGCATTTT,CASSKGDRPSNQPQHF
TRBJ1-5,NA,TRBV4-3,NA,TGCGCCAGCAGCCAAGATCGAGGTAGCAATCAGCCCCAGCATTTT,CASSQDRGSNQPQHF
TRBJ1-1,NA,TRBV7-9,NA,TGTGCCAGCAGCTTGGATTATAAGGGGACTGAAGCTTTCTTT,CASSLDYKGTEAFF
TRBJ1-5,NA,TRBV19,NA,TGTGCCAGTAGTATAGATCCAACAGGTGCTAGCAATCAGCCCCAGCATTTT,CASSIDPTGASNQPQHF
TRBJ1-1,TRBD1,TRBV6-4,NA,TGTGCCAGCAGCATCAGACAGGGTGCTGAAGCTTTCTTT,CASSIRQGAEAFF